This T cell receptor (beta chain) was recorded in a study of cytomegalovirus exposure and HLA in healthy donors. PCR primers comprised 60 Vbeta and 13 Jbeta primers. Libraries were prepared by immunoSEQ multiplex PCR; TCRdb keeps only in-frame clonotypes and omits some of them. This table has some 120,000 clones, 70% to 85% appearing once. With respect to this clone: Its antigen is currently unknown.

Germline V gives CDR1 KGHSH, CDR2 LQKENI. V lost 4 bases and J 5 bases, leaving 24 bases between the germline ends. This CDR3 is 18 amino acids long. Study conclusions and caveats: Among the most significant clusters, several appeared linked to common viral pathogens in a later analysis.

J is TRBJ2-1 and V is TRBV18; D may be TRBD1 (5 bases). The receptor's source is a young man in good health and CMV-seropositive. The material sequenced was PBMCs. The CDR3 loop reads CASSLPKKGVQWDNEQFF. CDR3 bases: TGTGCCAGCTCACTCCCCAAAAAAGGGGTCCAATGGGACAATGAGCAGTTCTTC.